Given below is one T cell receptor (beta chain) in context. Its specificity is unknown. The sample originates from a study of blood T cells in healthy people across ages. Regarding the study as a whole: Getting older went along with TCR beta diversity per million T cells dropping roughly linearly.

It was with a sample-barcoded 5' primer and a J-beta primer mix that a second PCR of about 7 to 12 cycles was run. A single record per CDR3 protein comes from TCRdb applying MiXCR to the 5' RACE reads. The sample yields fewer than 700,000 distinct CDR3 sequences, less than 45% seen once. Donors ranged from about 6 to 95 years old and were healthy Caucasians in Russia. This CDR3 is 12 amino acids long. Trimming left V 4 bases short and J 1 base short, with 4 bases between. This receptor was obtained from an elderly man in good health. The chain uses TRBV12-3 or TRBV12-4 and TRBJ1-1; unclear D gene. The sequenced sample was blood. CDR3 region: CASSWGNTEAFF. The CDR3 nucleotides are TGTGCCAGCAGTTGGGGGAACACTGAAGCTTTCTTT.